These T cell receptor beta chains were read from a single sample in a study of blood T cell repertoires in COVID-19. The method was immunoSEQ multiplex PCR; TCRdb's version includes in-frame clones alone and lacks a portion of them. The data show roughly 40,000 clones, 65% to 80% seen once. The sample comprised peripheral blood. The source of these receptors is an elderly man with acute or convalescent COVID-19. Both conserved end residues are part of each CDR3. The order of the fields is clone size, J gene, D gene, V gene, CDR3 DNA, CDR3 protein. D genes are given only for firm matches. Rows give clone size only sometimes, using once, few, many, or a class for an expanded clone.

size: NA
J: TRBJ2-1
D: TRBD2
V: TRBV27
DNA: TGTGCCAGCAGTTTGGGACTAGCCTTAGGGGATGAGCAGTTCTTC
CDR3: CASSLGLALGDEQFF

size: few
J: TRBJ2-5
D: TRBD1
V: TRBV7-3
DNA: TGTGCCAGCAGCACGGGACAGGGTGCCGAGACCCAGTACTTC
CDR3: CASSTGQGAETQYF

size: NA
J: TRBJ2-1
D: TRBD1
V: TRBV20-1
DNA: TGCAGTGCTAGTGGAAGGGGACAGGACAGGGGGCGAAAGTACAATGAGCAGTTCTTC
CDR3: CSASGRGQDRGRKYNEQFF

size: few
J: TRBJ1-1
D: NA
V: TRBV29-1
DNA: TGCAGCGCTGGCACGGGGAGATACACTGAAGCTTTCTTT
CDR3: CSAGTGRYTEAFF

size: NA
J: TRBJ1-2
D: TRBD1
V: TRBV29-1
DNA: TGCAGCGCAGGGACAGGCGGTGGCTACACCTTC
CDR3: CSAGTGGGYTF

size: NA
J: TRBJ1-1
D: TRBD1
V: TRBV6-5
DNA: TGTGCCAGCACCCTTGGACAGGCTGCTGAAGCTTTCTTT
CDR3: CASTLGQAAEAFF

size: NA
J: TRBJ2-5
D: TRBD1
V: TRBV5-1
DNA: TGCGCCAGCAGCTCGGCAGGGGGTATAGAGACCCAGTACTTC
CDR3: CASSSAGGIETQYF

size: NA
J: TRBJ2-2
D: TRBD2
V: TRBV7-6
DNA: TGTGCCAGCAGCTTAAATAGCGGGGGAGCCTCCGGGGAGCTGTTTTTT
CDR3: CASSLNSGGASGELFF

size: NA
J: TRBJ2-5
D: NA
V: TRBV7-2
DNA: TGTGCCAGCAGCTTAAGCGGCCCCGGGGAGACCCAGTACTTC
CDR3: CASSLSGPGETQYF

size: once
J: TRBJ1-4
D: TRBD1
V: TRBV6-5
DNA: TGTGCCAGCAGCCCGGACAGGGTCAATGAAAAACTGTTTTTT
CDR3: CASSPDRVNEKLFF

size: NA
J: TRBJ2-3
D: NA
V: TRBV5-1
DNA: TGCGCCAGCAGCTTGGGGGCGGGGCACCAAAGCACAGATACGCAGTATTTT
CDR3: CASSLGAGHQSTDTQYF

size: NA
J: TRBJ2-7
D: NA
V: TRBV5-6
DNA: TGTGCCAGCAGCTTGGTACAGGACAGCTACGAGCAGTACTTC
CDR3: CASSLVQDSYEQYF

size: NA
J: TRBJ2-4
D: NA
V: TRBV11-2
DNA: TGTGCCAGCAGCGCTCTCACAGGTCCCAAAAACATTCAGTACTTC
CDR3: CASSALTGPKNIQYF

size: NA
J: TRBJ1-1
D: NA
V: TRBV18
DNA: TGTGCCAGCTCATCACAGGAGTTGGGTGAAGCTTTCTTT
CDR3: CASSSQELGEAFF

size: NA
J: TRBJ1-5
D: TRBD1
V: TRBV28
DNA: TGTGCCAGCAGTTCACCACAGGGGGACAATCAGCCCCAGCATTTT
CDR3: CASSSPQGDNQPQHF

size: NA
J: TRBJ2-5
D: NA
V: TRBV5-1
DNA: TGCGCCAGCAGCCCCCCGTCCCGGGGGGAGACCCAGTACTTC
CDR3: CASSPPSRGETQYF

size: NA
J: TRBJ1-2
D: TRBD1
V: TRBV10-3
DNA: TGTGCCATCAGTGAGTCGACAGGGCATGGCTACACCTTC
CDR3: CAISESTGHGYTF

size: NA
J: TRBJ2-1
D: NA
V: TRBV6-1
DNA: TGTGCCAGCAGTGGAACTGGGAGTAGTGAGCAGTTCTTC
CDR3: CASSGTGSSEQFF

size: NA
J: TRBJ2-5
D: TRBD2
V: TRBV5-1
DNA: TGCGCCAGCAGCCTCACTAGCGGGGGGGAAGAGACCCAGTACTTC
CDR3: CASSLTSGGEETQYF

size: NA
J: TRBJ2-7
D: NA
V: TRBV3-1/TRBV3-2
DNA: TGTGCCAGCTCTGGGCCCTACGAGCAGTACTTC
CDR3: CASSGPYEQYF

size: NA
J: TRBJ1-2
D: TRBD1
V: TRBV6-5
DNA: TGTGCCAGCAGATGGACGGACAGGGGTAATGGCTACACCTTC
CDR3: CASRWTDRGNGYTF

size: NA
J: TRBJ1-1
D: NA
V: TRBV18
DNA: TGTGCCAGCTCACTGGACAGTCTTGAAGCTTTCTTT
CDR3: CASSLDSLEAFF

size: NA
J: TRBJ2-3
D: TRBD2
V: TRBV30
DNA: TGTGCCTGGAGTGGCCTAGCGGGCTACTCGGATACGCAGTATTTT
CDR3: CAWSGLAGYSDTQYF

size: NA
J: TRBJ1-4
D: TRBD1
V: TRBV10-3
DNA: TGTGCCATCAGTGAAAGGACAGGGGCTAATGAAAAACTGTTTTTT
CDR3: CAISERTGANEKLFF

size: NA
J: TRBJ1-2
D: TRBD1
V: TRBV7-2
DNA: TGTGCCAGCAGCTCCGAGGGGGCCTATGGCTACACCTTC
CDR3: CASSSEGAYGYTF

size: NA
J: TRBJ2-3
D: NA
V: TRBV7-9
DNA: TGTGCCAGCAGACCGCAGGGTGGCGGTACGCAGTATTTT
CDR3: CASRPQGGGTQYF

size: NA
J: TRBJ2-5
D: NA
V: TRBV9
DNA: TGTGCCAGCAGCTCCTCCTCGGGAGAGACCCAGTACTTC
CDR3: CASSSSSGETQYF

size: once
J: TRBJ2-4
D: TRBD1
V: TRBV15
DNA: TGTGCCACCAGCCCCCGGACAGGGGTAAACATTCAGTACTTC
CDR3: CATSPRTGVNIQYF